This T cell receptor (beta chain) was obtained from a study of blood T cell repertoires in COVID-19. Looking at the study overall: Researchers got acute and convalescent COVID-19 samples from the United States, Italy and Spain. T cells, B-cell-depleted T cells, or PBMCs supplied cDNA or gDNA.

Which cohort a participant joined came from the clinical history participants gave. The CDR3 is 11 amino acids. V was shortened by 8 bases and J by 4 bases, with 7 bases between the two germline ends. Germline-derived CDR1 and CDR2 are WSHSY and SAAADI. Authors' methods: By means of reference gene primer amplification, nucleated cell counts were estimated. Data came from immunoSEQ multiplex PCR; TCRdb stores just in-frame clones and leaves some out. V, J and clone size reflect that table, while D and trimming were determined from the DNA. Here the sample spans some 180,000 clones, around 82% being singletons.

The chain has TRBV10-2 and TRBJ2-3; D is unresolved. This clonotype was obtained from a woman aged 60-70 years with acute COVID-19. The specimen was PBMCs or T cells enriched from blood (not recorded which). The CDR3 spells CASSSADTQYF. The DNA for the CDR3 is TGCGCCAGCTCGTCGGCAGATACGCAGTATTTT.